The T cell receptor (beta chain) described here comes from a study of metastatic and nonmetastatic thyroid tumors (TCRdb year 2020). Background on the whole study: Repertoires were compared across peripheral blood and tumor or nodule tissue samples from malignant and benign thyroid patients. Results the study describes overall, beyond this receptor: In both blood and tumor samples, TCR beta diversity was reported to be significantly higher in malignant tumors than in benign nodules.

Taken from cysteine to phenylalanine, the CDR3 has 16 residues. The sequence is cut down to CDR3 DNA, 48 bases in frame from base 1. Trimming takes 5 bases off V and 5 bases off J; junction bases not matched to a gene: 9. The germline V gene (reference sequence) provides CDR1 LGHDT and CDR2 YNNKEL. None of the patients had been given any treatment before thyroid surgery. The study retrospectively analysed patient clinical samples collected from about 2012 to 2018 using T-cell receptor beta sequencing. This clone was observed once. Its recognized antigen is unknown. No much larger clonotype is one base removed from it; base qualities were not supplied. Weak support is all one read offers. Libraries were constructed by PCR. Sequencing was performed on an Illumina HiSeq 4000. High-throughput sequencing was used to profile the CDR3 region of the TCR beta-chain in every patient. On the study's bioinformatics: The researchers built a classifier to tell apart papillary thyroid cancer patients with distant metastasis, based on CDR3 differences among clinicopathological groups. The Shannon index was used to assess repertoire diversity, and the Morisita-Horn index was used to assess tumor-blood repertoire similarity. The public reads were quality trimmed at Q25 with fastp and then assembled into clones with MiXCR by TCRdb, keeping productive beta chains. TCRdb's processing, not the study's, gives the V and J calls here. Counted in this sample were under 20,000 clones; 25% to 30% of them appeared once. The ten largest clones capture around 25% of the sample.

The chain links TRBV3-1 with TRBJ2-2, with 9 bases matching TRBD1. The clonotype was recovered from a male donor with papillary thyroid cancer or a benign thyroid nodule (not recorded which). Some clones in this sample may be carry-over from other donors' samples. The sample taken for sequencing was tumor tissue. The bases read TGTGCCAGCAGCGCGTTTCTACAGGGGGCAACCGGGGAGCTGTTTTTT. Its translation reads: CASSAFLQGATGELFF. Here the CDR3 is joined to the reference TRBV3-1 and TRBJ2-2 genes, and the full variable domain is: DTAVSQTPKYLVTQMGNDKSIKCEQNLGHDTMYWYKQDSKKFLKIMFSYNNKELIINETVPNRFSPKSPDKAHLNLHINSLELGDSAVYFCASSAFLQGATGELFFGEGSRLTVL.